The present entry profiles one TCR beta chain with its context. Antigen specificity is unknown. Clones were sequenced by immunoSEQ multiplex PCR, and TCRdb holds only the in-frame ones, with some missing. The repertoire holds 2 million or so clones, with roughly 94% as singletons. Germline loops: CDR1 KGHSH, CDR2 LQKENI. V shed 3 bases and J shed 9 bases, with 9 bases lying between them. The CDR3 sequence is 13 residues long. This sample stems from a study of shared clonotypes between healthy human individuals. Study-level background: CD4 naive and memory got three plates each, CD8 naive two, CD8 memory one.

Study results and limitations: Non-shared clonotypes displayed generation probabilities falling below those of clonotypes present in all four donors. Researchers found naive subsets generally carried larger estimated richness than memory subsets.

J is TRBJ1-6 and V is TRBV18; a possible D gene is TRBD1 (5 bases). This receptor was obtained from a man aged 18 to 30 in good health. Sequencing was done on a sample of naive CD4+ T cells sorted from blood. The subset denotes: CD45RA+ positively selected. The CDR3 here is CASSPQRGSPLHF. CDR3 nucleotides: TGTGCCAGCTCACCTCAGAGGGGTTCACCCCTCCACTTT. The complete variable domain, with remaining parts taken from reference TRBV18 and TRBJ1-6, reads NAGVMQNPRHLVRRRGQEARLRCSPMKGHSHVYWYRQLPEEGLKFMVYLQKENIIDESGMPKERFSAEFPKEGPSILRIQQVVRGDSAAYFCASSPQRGSPLHFGNGTRLTVT.